The 27 T cell receptor beta chains below all came from one sample that was sequenced in a study of cytomegalovirus exposure and HLA in healthy donors. The PCR had 60 Vbeta and 13 Jbeta primers. Repertoires were generated with immunoSEQ multiplex PCR, while TCRdb's copy carries only in-frame clones and drops some. This table holds 150,000 to 160,000 clones, roughly 81% found once. Source material: PBMCs. These TCRs come from a woman aged 18-29 years in good health and CMV-seronegative.

The chain is built from TRBV11-2 and TRBJ1-1; the match to TRBD1 covers 9 bases. From germline, CDR1 is SGHAT and CDR2 FQNNGV. The V and J ends lost 5 bases and 1 base, in that order; junction bases with no gene match: 2. The CDR3 runs to 14 residues. This chain's CDR3 is CASSLQGANTEAFF. CDR3 DNA: TGTGCCAGCAGCCTACAGGGGGCGAACACTGAAGCTTTCTTT.

V is TRBV19 and J is TRBJ2-1, with 12 bases aligning to TRBD2. Germline values: CDR1 LNHDA, CDR2 SQIVND (reference sequence). CDR3 length: 16 residues. J was trimmed by 6 bases and V by 4 bases; bases with no gene match: 7. CDR3 protein: CASSTTSGRISNEQFF. CDR3 coding DNA: TGTGCCAGTAGTACTACTAGCGGGAGGATATCCAATGAGCAGTTCTTC.

A word on this clone: The identical CDR3 is also encoded by other nucleotide sequences in the sample. J is TRBJ2-6 and V is TRBV30, with TRBD2 as a possible D gene (5 bases). V dropped 0 bases and J dropped 0 bases, with 6 bases sitting between them. The CDR3 has 15 amino acids. From germline, CDR1 is GTSNPN and CDR2 SVGIG (reference sequence). This CDR3 reads CAWSVGGSGANVLTF. The CDR3 bases are TGTGCCTGGAGTGTAGGAGGCTCTGGGGCCAACGTCCTGACTTTC.

The rearrangement links TRBV27 to TRBJ1-1, with unresolved D. The germline V gene has CDR1 MNHEY and CDR2 SMNVEV (reference sequence). V was trimmed by 0 bases and J by 6 bases, leaving 8 bases between them. The CDR3 is 13 amino acids. In nucleotides, the CDR3 is TGTGCCAGCAGTTTATCGAGGTATTCTGAAGCTTTCTTT. Residues: CASSLSRYSEAFF.

The chain uses TRBV27 and TRBJ2-7, with 7 nucleotides matching TRBD1. CDR1 and CDR2 (germline): MNHEY, SMNVEV (reference sequence). This CDR3 has 14 amino acids. V trimming: 5 bases; J trimming: 2 bases; junction bases outside the gene matches: 6. The CDR3 coding sequence is TGTGCCAGCAGTACAACCGGGACAGCCTACGAGCAGTACTTC. The encoded protein is CASSTTGTAYEQYF.

V and J are TRBV5-1 and TRBJ2-5; 8 bases are a match to TRBD2. Germline V gene data show CDR1 as SGHRS and CDR2 as YFSETQ. The CDR3 runs to 13 residues. V lost 2 bases to trimming and J lost 3 bases; unmatched junction nucleotides: 0. The chain's CDR3 is CASSFSGEETQYF. The CDR3 region has the DNA TGCGCCAGCAGCTTTAGCGGGGAAGAGACCCAGTACTTC.

V usage is TRBV27 and J usage is TRBJ1-6, with 10 positions matching TRBD1. Trimming cost V 6 bases and J 6 bases; bases outside gene matches: 8. Germline V gene data show CDR1 as MNHEY and CDR2 as SMNVEV (reference sequence). This CDR3 region has 16 residues. CDR3 protein: CASSRQGAPGNSPLHF. Here the CDR3 DNA reads TGTGCCAGCAGCCGACAGGGGGCGCCGGGTAATTCACCCCTCCACTTT.

V and J are TRBV28 and TRBJ1-2; the match to TRBD1 covers 8 bases. Looked up from germline, CDR1 is MDHEN and CDR2 is SYDVKM. V gave up 3 bases and J gave up 2 bases; unmatched junction bases: 2. This CDR3 contains 14 residues. CDR3 protein: CASSLGQVNYGYTF. The CDR3 DNA reads as TGTGCCAGCAGTTTGGGACAGGTGAACTATGGCTACACCTTC.

The V and J genes are TRBV28 and TRBJ2-1; the D is unclear. The CDR3 sequence is 13 residues long. The V gene lost 2 bases and the J gene lost 3 bases, with 5 bases spanning the gap. The germline CDR1 and CDR2 sequences are MDHEN and SYDVKM. The CDR3 nucleotides read TGTGCCAGCAGTTTACCCAGCTACAATGAGCAGTTCTTC. Translated: CASSLPSYNEQFF.

Of note for this clone: At one end the junction does not follow the germline gene, possibly because of a read error. The chain carries TRBV6-5 and TRBJ1-5; D unresolved. There are 13 residues in the CDR3. CDR1 is MNHEY, CDR2 SVGAGI, per germline. CDR3 bases: TGTGCCAGCAAGGCTCATAGCAATCAGCCCCTGCATTTT. It encodes CASKAHSNQPLHF.

The V call is TRBV2, the J call TRBJ1-1; TRBD1 aligns across 7 bases. The CDR3 covers 17 residues. In germline, CDR1 is SNHLY, CDR2 FYNNEI. The J segment lost 0 bases and the V segment lost 2 bases, leaving 9 bases of the junction unmatched. The CDR3 spells CASSESTGATLNTEAFF. CDR3 bases: TGTGCCAGCAGTGAATCCACAGGGGCCACCTTGAACACTGAAGCTTTCTTT.

This chain connects TRBV7-3 to TRBJ2-1; 7 bases fit TRBD2. The trim removed 3 bases at V and 10 bases at J, leaving 6 bases unmatched. Germline assignment: CDR1 SGHTA and CDR2 FQGTGA. The CDR3 consists of 13 residues. The CDR3 nucleotides are TGTGCCAGCAGCTTTGGCCCAGCGGGGGAGCAGTTCTTC. It encodes CASSFGPAGEQFF.

This chain connects TRBV6-1 to TRBJ2-1; possibly TRBD2 for D (5 bases). Per germline, CDR1 MNHNS and CDR2 SASEGT. The CDR3 is 14 amino acids. V lost 1 base and J 3 bases, leaving 7 bases between the germline ends. The CDR3 coding sequence is TGTGCCAGCAGTGAAGTGGCGGGCTACAATGAGCAGTTCTTC. As protein: CASSEVAGYNEQFF.

On this clone: Other DNA sequences in the sample encode the same CDR3. This chain joins TRBV5-1 and TRBJ2-7; weak D call: TRBD1 (5 bases). V was clipped by 0 bases and J by 0 bases, with 7 bases between them. Per the germline V gene, CDR1 is SGHRS and CDR2 is YFSETQ. The CDR3 sequence is 14 residues long. The CDR3 DNA reads as TGCGCCAGCAGCTTGGTTGGGGCCTCCTACGAGCAGTACTTC. It encodes CASSLVGASYEQYF.

J is TRBJ2-2 and V is TRBV10-3, with a weak D call TRBD2 (5 bases). V lost 11 bases to trimming and J lost 5 bases, with 15 bases between them. This CDR3 is 13 amino acids long. CDR1 is ENHRY and CDR2 is SYGVKD in the germline V gene. CDR3 sequence reads: CALSNGVTGELFF. The CDR3 DNA follows: TGTGCCCTATCAAACGGGGTGACCGGGGAGCTGTTTTTT.

The gene calls are TRBV5-4 and TRBJ2-3; no clear D gene. Trimming removed 3 bases at V and 0 bases at J, with 11 bases between. Germline lookup yields CDR1 SGHNT and CDR2 YYREEE (reference sequence). The length of the CDR3 is 15 residues. The DNA of the CDR3 is TGTGCCAGCAGCTATGGCAGCGCTAGCACAGATACGCAGTATTTT. Residues: CASSYGSASTDTQYF. Supplemented by reference TRBV5-4 and TRBJ2-3, the full variable domain reads ETGVTQSPTHLIKTRGQQVTLRCSSQSGHNTVSWYQQALGQGPQFIFQYYREEENGRGNFPPRFSGLQFPNYSSELNVNALELDDSALYLCASSYGSASTDTQYFGPGTRLTVL.

The V call is TRBV11-1, the J call TRBJ2-5, with 8 bases lining up with TRBD1. This CDR3 region has 15 residues. The V and J ends lost 5 bases and 2 bases, in that order; junction bases with no gene match: 7. CDR1 is SGHAT, CDR2 FQDESV, per germline (reference sequence). The CDR3 sequence is CASSPPGTGQETQYF. As DNA, the CDR3 is TGTGCCAGCAGCCCCCCCGGGACAGGACAAGAGACCCAGTACTTC.

This chain links TRBV5-1 with TRBJ2-7, with D perhaps TRBD1 (6 bases). Trimming removed 0 bases at V and 0 bases at J, with 16 bases between. Germline V gene lookup returns CDR1 SGHRS and CDR2 YFSETQ. CDR3 length equals 17 residues. Written as DNA, the CDR3 is TGCGCCAGCAGCTTGGGGCAGGGGCGACCGAGCTCCTACGAGCAGTACTTC. It specifies CASSLGQGRPSSYEQYF.

This chain links TRBV5-1 with TRBJ2-5; D might be TRBD2 (5 bases). The CDR3 totals 13 residues. V was shortened by 7 bases and J by 1 base, with 11 bases between the two germline ends. Germline assignment: CDR1 SGHRS and CDR2 YFSETQ. CDR3 sequence: CASSDYPQETQYF. For the CDR3, the DNA is TGCGCCAGCTCCGACTATCCCCAAGAGACCCAGTACTTC.

The chain couples TRBV28 to TRBJ1-5; 8 bases line up with TRBD1. Germline V gives CDR1 MDHEN, CDR2 SYDVKM. V shed 6 bases, J shed 4 bases, and the junction held 5 bases outside the gene matches. This CDR3 spans 14 amino acids. CDR3 loop: CASSRGQANQPQHF. In nucleotides, the CDR3 is TGTGCCAGCAGCCGGGGACAGGCGAATCAGCCCCAGCATTTT.

This sequence joins TRBV19 and TRBJ2-7; 7 nucleotides align to TRBD1. The CDR3 consists of 16 residues. Trimming removed 4 bases from V and 7 bases from J; junction bases left unmatched: 16. The germline V gene encodes CDR1 LNHDA and CDR2 SQIVND (reference sequence). The CDR3 here is CASSRQGHPPTEEQYF. The CDR3 DNA reads as TGTGCCAGTAGTAGACAGGGACACCCGCCTACTGAGGAGCAGTACTTC.

The genes are TRBV6-5 and TRBJ1-4, with D perhaps TRBD1 (6 bases). Trimming left V 8 bases short and J 0 bases short, with 7 bases between. Germline assignment: CDR1 MNHEY and CDR2 SVGAGI. This CDR3 spans 13 amino acids. The CDR3 sequence: CASRTATNEKLFF. The CDR3 bases are TGTGCCAGCCGGACAGCAACTAATGAAAAACTGTTTTTT.

The V gene is TRBV7-1, the J gene TRBJ2-2, with 7 bases lining up with TRBD1. TRBV7-1 is an open reading frame whose function is uncertain. This CDR3 is built from 24 residues. Unmatched junction bases numbered 29, after V lost 3 bases and J lost 1 base. CDR3 loop: CASSSPGKVFRDRIGQRNTGELFF. Here the CDR3 DNA reads TGTGCCAGCAGCTCCCCGGGCAAAGTATTCCGGGACAGAATCGGGCAGAGGAACACCGGGGAGCTGTTTTTT.

The chain employs TRBV23-1 and TRBJ1-6; tentatively, D is TRBD1 (5 bases). TRBV23-1 is marked as an open reading frame, function uncertain. The CDR3 is 16 amino acids. Trimming removed 5 bases at V and 6 bases at J, with 17 bases between. The DNA of the CDR3 is TGCGCCAGCAGTTCAGCAGGGAGGGGTAGTAATTCACCCCTCCACTTT. Translation gives CASSSAGRGSNSPLHF.

The rearrangement joins TRBV6-5 to TRBJ1-2; maybe TRBD1 (5 bases). The length of the CDR3 is 14 residues. Germline CDR1 MNHEY, CDR2 SVGAGI. Trimming took off 6 bases at V and 10 bases at J, with 21 bases between the two ends. The DNA for the CDR3 is TGTGCCAGCAGACCCGGGGGGGATAGCAGTAACTACACCTTC. Its protein product is CASRPGGDSSNYTF.

The J gene is TRBJ1-2, the V gene TRBV6-6; D not certain. The germline gives CDR1 MNHNY, CDR2 SVGAGI (reference sequence). With 6 bases removed from V and 6 bases from J, the gap between germline ends came to 14 bases. The CDR3 consists of 13 residues. Here the CDR3 DNA reads TGTGCCAGCAGCAGCCACGGGAAGGATGGCTACACCTTC. Translated: CASSSHGKDGYTF.

This clone appeared once. Written as DNA, the CDR3 is TGTGCCAGCAGGTTACCGGGACAGGGAACCTACGAGCAGTACTTC. As protein: CASRLPGQGTYEQYF. The gene calls are TRBV5-5 and TRBJ2-7, with TRBD1 matching 9 bases. Trimming removed 5 bases from V and 2 bases from J; junction bases left unmatched: 8. Germline V gene data show CDR1 as SGHKS and CDR2 as YYEKEE (reference sequence). CDR3 size: 15 residues. Looking up the rest from reference TRBV5-5 and TRBJ2-7 gives the full variable domain: DAGVTQSPTHLIKTRGQQVTLRCSPISGHKSVSWYQQVLGQGPQFIFQYYEKEERGRGNFPDRFSARQFPNYSSELNVNALLLGDSALYLCASRLPGQGTYEQYFGPGTRLTVT.